These 31 T cell receptor beta chains originate from one sample sequenced in a study of blood T cell repertoires in COVID-19. The table came from immunoSEQ multiplex PCR; TCRdb's copy has only in-frame clones and leaves some out. The table lists under 150,000 clones, more than 80% of them singletons. The material sequenced was peripheral blood. Every receptor here comes from a woman between 55 and 75 years old with COVID-19, enrolled during active disease.

This clone appeared a single time. In DNA, the CDR3 is TGTGCCAGCAGTCCACAGGGTAATCAGCCCCAGCATTTT. Translating it yields CASSPQGNQPQHF. The V call is TRBV27, the J call TRBJ1-5, with TRBD1 as a possible D gene (6 bases). Trimming left V 5 bases short and J 4 bases short, with 9 bases between. The length of the CDR3 is 13 residues. Germline-derived CDR1 and CDR2 are MNHEY and SMNVEV (reference sequence).

The chain combines TRBV5-1 with TRBJ2-5; possibly TRBD2 for D (6 bases). This CDR3 has 15 amino acids. Germline CDR1 SGHRS, CDR2 YFSETQ. V was shortened by 4 bases and J by 1 base, with 14 bases between the two germline ends. CDR3 sequence: CASSVGGGAQETQYF. CDR3 DNA sequence: TGCGCCAGCAGCGTCGGTGGCGGGGCCCAAGAGACCCAGTACTTC.

This clone was counted a few times. The chain employs TRBV6-1 and TRBJ2-5; D gene unclear. From germline, CDR1 is MNHNS and CDR2 SASEGT. This CDR3 is 14 amino acids long. Trimming took 3 bases from V and 1 from J, leaving 9 bases between them. The CDR3 coding sequence is TGTGCCAGCAGTGACCCTCCGGGCCAAGAGACCCAGTACTTC. Translated, it gives CASSDPPGQETQYF.

This clone occurred a few times. This chain links TRBV7-2 with TRBJ1-2; D remains ambiguous. CDR3 length: 15 residues. V was shortened by 2 bases and J by 4 bases, with 14 bases between the two germline ends. From germline, CDR1 is SGHTA and CDR2 FQGNSA. CDR3 in amino acids: CASSLQKRFFYGYTF. Here the CDR3 DNA reads TGTGCCAGCAGCTTACAAAAGCGCTTTTTCTATGGCTACACCTTC.

This clone was recorded a few times. The chain combines TRBV3-1 (or the pseudogene TRBV3-2) with TRBJ1-2, with unresolved D. This CDR3 spans 13 amino acids. Germline CDR1 LGHDT, CDR2 YNNKEL (reference sequence). V shed 4 bases and J shed 2 bases, with 8 bases lying between them. This CDR3 is CASSPDSNYGYTF. CDR3 in DNA: TGTGCCAGCAGCCCTGACTCCAACTATGGCTACACCTTC.

This chain uses TRBV6-5 with TRBJ1-5; no definite D call. V dropped 5 bases and J dropped 2 bases, with 13 bases sitting between them. CDR1 is MNHEY and CDR2 is SVGAGI in the germline V gene. The CDR3 extends over 15 amino acids. This CDR3 is CASSPSSGRNQPQHF. As DNA, the CDR3 is TGTGCCAGCAGTCCCTCCAGTGGGCGCAATCAGCCCCAGCATTTT.

This clone was found a few times. This sequence joins TRBV4-1 and TRBJ2-7, with a weak D call TRBD1 (5 bases). There are 15 residues in the CDR3. In germline, CDR1 is MGHRA, CDR2 YSYEKL. Trimming removed 5 bases from V and 4 bases from J, with 18 bases in between. CDR3 sequence: CASSYDRLSGYEQYF. CDR3 coding DNA: TGCGCCAGCAGCTACGACAGATTGTCTGGGTACGAGCAGTACTTC.

The chain links TRBV10-3 to TRBJ1-2, with a weak D call TRBD1 (6 bases). The germline V gene encodes CDR1 ENHRY and CDR2 SYGVKD. Trimming cost V 4 bases and J 6 bases, with 15 bases left between them. The CDR3 contains 14 residues. The CDR3 nucleotides read TGTGCCATCAGTGCTAAGGGACACCTCAATGGCTACACCTTC. It encodes CAISAKGHLNGYTF.

The genes are TRBV7-2 and TRBJ1-2; D perhaps matches TRBD1 (6 bases). Germline-derived CDR1 and CDR2 are SGHTA and FQGNSA. The germline V and J ends were trimmed by 5 bases and 4 bases, with 14 bases remaining between them. The CDR3 contains 14 residues. The CDR3 nucleotides are TGTGCCAGCAGCCCCGCTAGGGGGAGCTATGGCTACACCTTC. Amino acid sequence: CASSPARGSYGYTF.

The rearrangement links TRBV2 to TRBJ1-5; D is ambiguous. From germline, CDR1 is SNHLY and CDR2 FYNNEI. The CDR3 has 14 residues. V was shortened by 7 bases and J by 2 bases, with 12 bases between the two germline ends. For the CDR3, the DNA is TGTGCCAGCACCCCCGGGATTGGCAATCAGCCCCAGCATTTT. It codes for CASTPGIGNQPQHF.

The rearrangement uses TRBV27 and TRBJ2-1; TRBD2 matches 11 bases. V shed 0 bases and J 5 bases; nucleotides not matched to a gene: 6. CDR3 length: 17 amino acids. CDR1 and CDR2 (germline): MNHEY, SMNVEV (reference sequence). CDR3 bases: TGTGCCAGCAGTTTATCCCAGGGACTAGCGGTGGACAATGAGCAGTTCTTC. Protein product: CASSLSQGLAVDNEQFF.

This clone showed up just a few times. The chain links TRBV19 to TRBJ1-5, with 8 bases lining up with TRBD1. CDR1 is LNHDA, CDR2 SQIVND, per germline (reference sequence). The CDR3 has 15 amino acids. The V gene end was trimmed by 5 bases and the J gene end by 2 bases; junction bases not matched to a gene: 5. CDR3 coding DNA: TGTGCCAGTAGTGATACGACAGGGGGCAATCAGCCCCAGCATTTT. Protein product: CASSDTTGGNQPQHF.

CDR3 residues: CAWTRQENTEAFF. CDR3 in DNA: TGTGCCTGGACGAGACAGGAGAACACTGAAGCTTTCTTT. The rearrangement joins TRBV30 to TRBJ1-1, with D perhaps TRBD1 (6 bases). V was trimmed by 4 bases and J by 1 base, leaving 10 bases between them. The CDR3 is 13 amino acids. Per germline, CDR1 GTSNPN and CDR2 SVGIG (reference sequence).

This chain uses TRBV6-5 with TRBJ1-2; possibly TRBD1 for D (5 bases). Trimming took off 8 bases at V and 7 bases at J, with 20 bases between the two ends. This CDR3 has 14 amino acids. From germline, CDR1 is MNHEY and CDR2 SVGAGI. CDR3 loop: CASPLQGSISGYTF. DNA of the CDR3: TGTGCCAGCCCGCTCCAGGGCTCCATTAGTGGCTACACCTTC.

This clone was seen only once. The chain couples TRBV5-4 to TRBJ1-1; 8 bases fit TRBD1. Germline assignment: CDR1 SGHNT and CDR2 YYREEE (reference sequence). This CDR3 spans 16 amino acids. The J segment lost 8 bases and the V segment lost 3 bases, leaving 15 bases of the junction unmatched. The CDR3 DNA sequence: TGTGCCAGCAGCTCCAAACAGGGGGTAGGGCCACTCGAAGCTTTCTTT. Its protein is CASSSKQGVGPLEAFF.

This chain connects TRBV27 to TRBJ1-1; 7 bases are a match to TRBD1. CDR3 length: 14 residues. The germline CDR1 and CDR2 sequences are MNHEY and SMNVEV (reference sequence). With V trimmed by 3 bases and J by 3 bases, 4 bases remained unmatched. In nucleotides, the CDR3 is TGTGCCAGCAGTTTTGGGACAGACTACACTGAAGCTTTCTTT. Amino acids: CASSFGTDYTEAFF.

The chain employs TRBV18 and TRBJ1-3, with TRBD1 as a possible D gene (5 bases). The CDR3 consists of 18 residues. Germline CDR1 KGHSH, CDR2 LQKENI. Trimming took off 4 bases at V and 4 bases at J, with 23 bases between the two ends. The CDR3 spells CASSLDRTSLRTGNTIYF. CDR3 in DNA: TGTGCCAGCTCACTAGACAGAACCTCTCTTCGAACCGGAAACACCATATATTTT. The full variable domain, its missing parts supplied by reference TRBV18 and TRBJ1-3, is NAGVMQNPRHLVRRRGQEARLRCSPMKGHSHVYWYRQLPEEGLKFMVYLQKENIIDESGMPKERFSAEFPKEGPSILRIQQVVRGDSAAYFCASSLDRTSLRTGNTIYFGEGSWLTVV.

The chain couples TRBV5-5 to TRBJ1-5; possibly TRBD1 for D (6 bases). Trimming stripped 2 bases from V and 1 base from J, with 10 bases between. Per the germline V gene, CDR1 is SGHKS and CDR2 is YYEKEE (reference sequence). CDR3 length equals 15 residues. In DNA form, the CDR3 reads TGTGCCAGCAGCTTCCTAGGGGGAAGCAATCAGCCCCAGCATTTT. It specifies CASSFLGGSNQPQHF.

The chain carries TRBV5-1 and TRBJ1-1; D not certain. The V gene lost 2 bases and the J gene lost 2 bases, with 19 bases spanning the gap. The CDR3 covers 17 residues. Germline loops: CDR1 SGHRS, CDR2 YFSETQ. In DNA form, the CDR3 reads TGCGCCAGCAGCTTAAATTCGATCCGAGGTTCTAACACTGAAGCTTTCTTT. Translation: CASSLNSIRGSNTEAFF.

V and J are TRBV15 and TRBJ1-2, with D perhaps TRBD1 (6 bases). Trimming left V 3 bases short and J 6 bases short, with 11 bases between. This CDR3 region has 13 residues. In germline, CDR1 is LNHNV, CDR2 YYDKDF (reference sequence). CDR3 DNA: TGTGCCACCAGCAGGGCTGACAGGAATGGCTACACCTTC. This encodes CATSRADRNGYTF.

V and J are TRBV4-1 and TRBJ1-5; 10 positions agree with TRBD1. Trimming removed 3 bases from V and 2 bases from J; junction bases left unmatched: 4. From germline, CDR1 is MGHRA and CDR2 YSYEKL. The CDR3 consists of 16 residues. The CDR3 DNA sequence: TGCGCCAGCAGCCAGGCTGGGACAGGGGGCAATCAGCCCCAGCATTTT. As protein: CASSQAGTGGNQPQHF.

The chain uses TRBV5-1 and TRBJ2-5, with 11 bases lining up with TRBD2. V gave up 4 bases and J gave up 3 bases; unmatched junction bases: 5. Germline loops: CDR1 SGHRS, CDR2 YFSETQ. The CDR3 loop spans 15 amino acids. CDR3 amino acids: CASSRSGGAEETQYF. The CDR3 bases are TGCGCCAGCAGCCGTAGCGGGGGGGCCGAAGAGACCCAGTACTTC.

The chain's CDR3 is CASSATSGSAQYF. The CDR3 DNA sequence: TGTGCCAGCAGTGCGACTAGCGGGTCGGCGCAGTACTTC. The rearrangement joins TRBV25-1 to TRBJ2-7; 10 bases are a match to TRBD2. The V segment lost 4 bases and the J segment 9 bases; nucleotides outside the gene matches: 6. The CDR3 has 13 amino acids. Germline values: CDR1 MGHDK, CDR2 SYGVNS.

The rearrangement uses TRBV19 and TRBJ1-5, with 9 bases that match TRBD1. CDR3 length: 16 amino acids. From germline, CDR1 is LNHDA and CDR2 SQIVND (reference sequence). V was clipped by 3 bases and J by 6 bases; unmatched bases: 9. The CDR3 sequence: CASSIVSGQGFQPQHF. The CDR3 DNA sequence: TGTGCCAGTAGTATTGTCTCCGGACAGGGGTTTCAGCCCCAGCATTTT.

The V and J genes are TRBV9 and TRBJ1-1; TRBD1 aligns across 9 bases. Germline CDR1 SGDLS, CDR2 YYNGEE. With V trimmed by 4 bases and J by 0 bases, 10 bases remained unmatched. The CDR3 is 17 residues long. CDR3 residues: CASSMTGGSRMNTEAFF. The CDR3 DNA sequence: TGTGCCAGCAGCATGACAGGGGGTTCGAGGATGAACACTGAAGCTTTCTTT. The entire variable domain, with the rest obtained from reference TRBV9 and TRBJ1-1, is as follows: DSGVTQTPKHLITATGQRVTLRCSPRSGDLSVYWYQQSLDQGLQFLIQYYNGEERAKGNILERFSAQQFPDLHSELNLSSLELGDSALYFCASSMTGGSRMNTEAFFGQGTRLTVV.

The chain carries TRBV21-1 and TRBJ1-2; the DNA was not used to check the table's D call, TRBD1. TRBV21-1 is tagged as a pseudogene. The CDR3 extends over 13 amino acids. The CDR3 protein is CANPAGGDPGYTF. Written as DNA, the CDR3 is TGTGCCAACCCAGCTGGGGGCGACCCAGGCTACACCTTC.

This clone has only one observation. The rearrangement links TRBV4-1 to TRBJ2-3; 9 bases agree with TRBD1. The CDR3 covers 15 residues. V shed 5 bases, J shed 3 bases, and the junction held 6 bases outside the gene matches. From germline, CDR1 is MGHRA and CDR2 YSYEKL. CDR3 amino acids: CASSTHGTGTDTQYF. In DNA, the CDR3 is TGCGCCAGCAGCACCCACGGGACAGGGACAGATACGCAGTATTTT.

J is TRBJ1-6 and V is TRBV4-2, with a possible D match to TRBD1 (5 bases). The V gene lost 4 bases and the J gene lost 3 bases, with 13 bases spanning the gap. Germline CDR1 reads LGHNA; CDR2 reads YNFKEQ. CDR3 length: 16 amino acids. The CDR3 loop reads CASSRRLTDYNSPLHF. The CDR3, as DNA: TGTGCCAGCAGCCGGCGCCTGACAGACTATAATTCACCCCTCCACTTT.

The chain has TRBV4-2 and TRBJ2-1; a weak D match, TRBD2 (5 bases). The CDR3 is made up of 20 amino acids. With 0 bases removed from V and 1 base from J, the gap between germline ends came to 22 bases. Per the germline V gene, CDR1 is LGHNA and CDR2 is YNFKEQ. In DNA form, the CDR3 reads TGTGCCAGCAGCCAAGAGAGGGTCCGCGGGTTCATTAGGTCCTACAATGAGCAGTTCTTC. Translation gives CASSQERVRGFIRSYNEQFF.

The chain couples TRBV4-1 to TRBJ2-3; tentative D call: TRBD1 (5 bases). The length of the CDR3 is 15 residues. V lost 1 base and J lost 3, with 11 bases in between. In germline, CDR1 is MGHRA, CDR2 YSYEKL. As DNA, the CDR3 is TGCGCCAGCAGCCAAGCCCAGGGTGGAACAGATACGCAGTATTTT. It encodes CASSQAQGGTDTQYF.

The chain links TRBV19 to TRBJ2-5, with D perhaps TRBD2 (5 bases). Looked up from germline, CDR1 is LNHDA and CDR2 is SQIVND (reference sequence). This CDR3 comprises 12 residues. V dropped 7 bases and J dropped 4 bases, with 10 bases sitting between them. The CDR3 sequence is CASNASPETQYF. The CDR3 nucleotides are TGTGCCAGTAACGCTAGCCCAGAGACCCAGTACTTC.